The 4 T cell receptor beta chains given below trace back to one sample, sequenced in a study of blood T cell repertoires in COVID-19. Data came from immunoSEQ multiplex PCR; TCRdb stores just in-frame clones and leaves some out. The sample holds a few hundred thousand clones; around 87% are singletons and the top ten take around 8%. Sequenced sample: peripheral blood. These TCRs come from a woman aged 45-65 years who had recovered from COVID-19.

The chain uses TRBV20-1 and TRBJ1-2; D is unclear. V was shortened by 1 base and J by 6 bases, with 3 bases between the two germline ends. Germline CDR1 and CDR2: DFQATT and SNEGSKA (reference sequence). This CDR3 is 10 amino acids long. For the CDR3, the DNA is TGCAGTGCTAGAGCCGATGGCTACACCTTC. Amino acid sequence: CSARADGYTF.

On this clone itself: Other DNA sequences in this sample translate to the same CDR3. This rearrangement joins TRBV29-1 to TRBJ1-1; 7 nucleotides align to TRBD1. Trimming took 6 bases from V and 0 from J; bases not matched to a gene: 4. This CDR3 has 13 residues. Germline V gene sequence: CDR1 SQVTM, CDR2 ANQGSEA. The chain's CDR3 is CSVGQAMNTEAFF. The CDR3 nucleotides read TGCAGCGTCGGACAGGCGATGAACACTGAAGCTTTCTTT.

This chain uses TRBV29-1 with TRBJ1-1; weak D call: TRBD1 (5 bases). Germline V gives CDR1 SQVTM, CDR2 ANQGSEA. V lost 5 bases, J lost 7 bases, and 11 bases lay in between. This CDR3 has 11 amino acids. CDR3 DNA: TGCAGCGTTCAGGGAGGAAGTGAAGCTTTCTTT. Its translation: CSVQGGSEAFF.

The rearrangement uses TRBV9 and TRBJ1-6; 8 bases match TRBD1. There are 14 residues in the CDR3. CDR1 is SGDLS and CDR2 is YYNGEE in the germline V gene. V was pared by 5 bases and J by 18 bases, with 16 bases of the junction left unmatched. CDR3 nucleotides: TGTGCCAGCAGTATTGACCCAACAGGGGGGCGGCCCCACTTT. Its protein is CASSIDPTGGRPHF.